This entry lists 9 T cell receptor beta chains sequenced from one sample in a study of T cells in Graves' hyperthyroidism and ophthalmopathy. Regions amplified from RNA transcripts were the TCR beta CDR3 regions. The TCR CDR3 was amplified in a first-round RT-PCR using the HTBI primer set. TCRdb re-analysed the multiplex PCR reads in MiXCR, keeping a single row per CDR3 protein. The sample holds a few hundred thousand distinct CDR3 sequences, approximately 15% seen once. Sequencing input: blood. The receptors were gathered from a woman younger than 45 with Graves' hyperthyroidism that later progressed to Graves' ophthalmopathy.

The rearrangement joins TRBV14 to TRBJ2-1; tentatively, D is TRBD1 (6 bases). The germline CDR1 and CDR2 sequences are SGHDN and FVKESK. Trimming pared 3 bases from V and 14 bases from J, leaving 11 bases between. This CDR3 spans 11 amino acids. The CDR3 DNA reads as TGTGCCAGCAGCCATCTCCGGGACAAGTTCTTC. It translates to CASSHLRDKFF.

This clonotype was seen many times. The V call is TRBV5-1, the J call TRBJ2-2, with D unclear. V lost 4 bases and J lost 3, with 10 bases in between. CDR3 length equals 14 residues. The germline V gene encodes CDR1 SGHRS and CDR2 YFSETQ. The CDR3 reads CASSPDLHTGELFF. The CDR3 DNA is TGCGCCAGCAGCCCGGACCTACACACCGGGGAGCTGTTTTTT.

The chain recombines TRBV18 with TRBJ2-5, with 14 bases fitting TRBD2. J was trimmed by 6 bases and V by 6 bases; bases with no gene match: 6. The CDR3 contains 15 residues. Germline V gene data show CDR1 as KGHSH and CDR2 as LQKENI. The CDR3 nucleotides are TGTGCCAGCTCCGGACTAGCGGGAGGACAAAAGACCCAGTACTTC. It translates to CASSGLAGGQKTQYF.

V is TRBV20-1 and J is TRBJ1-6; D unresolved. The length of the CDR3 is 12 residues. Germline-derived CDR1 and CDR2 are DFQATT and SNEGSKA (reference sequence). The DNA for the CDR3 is TGCAGCACAGACGAGCAGAATTCACCCCTCCACTTT. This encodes CSTDEQNSPLHF.

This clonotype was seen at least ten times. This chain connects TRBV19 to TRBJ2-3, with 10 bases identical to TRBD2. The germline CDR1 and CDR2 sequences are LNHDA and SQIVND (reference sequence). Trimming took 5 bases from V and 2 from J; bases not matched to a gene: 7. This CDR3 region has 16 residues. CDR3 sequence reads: CASSFTSGINTDTQYF. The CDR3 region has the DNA TGTGCCAGTAGTTTCACTAGCGGGATAAACACAGATACGCAGTATTTT.

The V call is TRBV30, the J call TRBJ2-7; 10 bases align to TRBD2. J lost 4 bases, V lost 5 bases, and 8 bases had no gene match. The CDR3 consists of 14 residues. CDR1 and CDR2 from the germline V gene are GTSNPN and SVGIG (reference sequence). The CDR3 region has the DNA TGTGCCTGGTCCTGGGGACTAGCGCGTTACGAGCAGTACTTC. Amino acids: CAWSWGLARYEQYF.

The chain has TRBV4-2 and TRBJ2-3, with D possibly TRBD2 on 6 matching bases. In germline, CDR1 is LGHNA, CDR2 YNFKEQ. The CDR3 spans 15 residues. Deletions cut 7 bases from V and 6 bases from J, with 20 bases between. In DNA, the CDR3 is TGTGCCAGCACCCCCCAGCGGGTGAACTGGGATACGCAGTATTTT. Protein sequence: CASTPQRVNWDTQYF.

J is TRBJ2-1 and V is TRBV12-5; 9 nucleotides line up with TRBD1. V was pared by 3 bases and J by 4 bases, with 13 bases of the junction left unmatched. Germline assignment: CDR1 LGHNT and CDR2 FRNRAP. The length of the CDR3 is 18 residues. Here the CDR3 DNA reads TGTGCTAGTGGTTTACTCTCCGGGACAGGGTCGATATACAATGAGCAGTTCTTC. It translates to CASGLLSGTGSIYNEQFF. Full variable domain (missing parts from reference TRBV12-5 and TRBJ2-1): DARVTQTPRHKVTEMGQEVTMRCQPILGHNTVFWYRQTMMQGLELLAYFRNRAPLDDSGMPKDRFSAEMPDATLATLKIQPSEPRDSAVYFCASGLLSGTGSIYNEQFFGPGTRLTVL.

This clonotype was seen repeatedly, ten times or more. The CDR3 DNA reads TGTGCCAGCAGTGTGGAGGGACAGGGGAATTCACCCCTCCACTTT. Its translation is CASSVEGQGNSPLHF. The chain carries TRBV2 and TRBJ1-6; 10 bases agree with TRBD1. This CDR3 is 15 amino acids long. V dropped 4 bases and J dropped 7; count of bases not matched to a gene: 4. Germline-derived CDR1 and CDR2 are SNHLY and FYNNEI.